This T cell receptor (beta chain) is from a study of blood T cell repertoires in COVID-19. This CDR3 is built from 15 residues. Trimming left V 6 bases short and J 6 bases short, with 17 bases between. Per germline, CDR1 MNHEY and CDR2 SMNVEV (reference sequence). Measured with immunoSEQ multiplex PCR; TCRdb has only the in-frame clones, and not every one. The sample consists of 300,000 or so clones, about nine tenths of them appearing once. The clonotype originates from a woman between 25 and 40 years old who had recovered from COVID-19. The sequenced sample was peripheral blood. The rearrangement uses TRBV27 and TRBJ1-4; D not resolved. This CDR3 reads CASRVRGQRDEKLFF. The CDR3 bases are TGTGCCAGCAGAGTCCGGGGTCAGAGGGATGAAAAACTGTTTTTT. Full variable domain (remainder filled in from reference TRBV27 and TRBJ1-4): EAQVTQNPRYLITVTGKKLTVTCSQNMNHEYMSWYRQDPGLGLRQIYYSMNVEVTDKGDVPEGYKVSRKEKRNFPLILESPSPNQTSLYFCASRVRGQRDEKLFFGSGTQLSVL.